Listed below are T cell receptor beta chains from one sample, sequenced in a study of blood T cell repertoires in COVID-19. The repertoire was sequenced with immunoSEQ multiplex PCR; TCRdb's copy has only in-frame clones and lacks some. This repertoire shows about 120,000 clones, more than 80% found once; its top ten account for about 10%. The sequencing sample was made of peripheral blood. These receptors all come from a human donor in a cohort sampled during active COVID-19. CDR3s include the opening cysteine and the closing phenylalanine or tryptophan. The D gene is left open where the match is weak. Where a row states a size, it is once, few, many or the class of an expanded clone; other rows omit it.

CDR3 protein,CDR3 DNA,clone size,D gene,V gene,J gene
CASSNRGGANSYEQYF,TGTGCCAGTAGTAATAGAGGGGGGGCAAACTCCTACGAGCAGTACTTC,once,-,TRBV19,TRBJ2-7
CASSLWRSGSGGSTDTQYF,TGTGCCAGCAGTTTATGGAGGTCGGGTAGCGGGGGAAGCACAGATACGCAGTATTTT,-,TRBD2,TRBV28,TRBJ2-3
CASTDRGGTDTQYF,TGTGCCAGCACAGACAGGGGAGGCACAGATACGCAGTATTTT,-,TRBD1,TRBV7-9,TRBJ2-3
CASSFEGQGIQPQHF,TGTGCCAGCAGTTTTGAGGGACAGGGGATTCAGCCCCAGCATTTT,-,TRBD1,TRBV6-6,TRBJ1-5
CASSRGVGNIQYF,TGTGCCAGCAGCCGAGGTGTCGGAAACATTCAGTACTTC,-,-,TRBV9,TRBJ2-4
CASSFRLAGATYKETQYF,TGCGCCAGCAGCTTCCGACTAGCGGGGGCTACTTATAAGGAGACCCAGTACTTC,-,TRBD2,TRBV5-1,TRBJ2-5
CASSLIGSSLNEQFF,TGTGCCAGCAGTTTAATCGGGTCCTCACTCAATGAGCAGTTCTTC,-,-,TRBV28,TRBJ2-1
CASSLGTRSGGERYEQYF,TGTGCCAGCAGCTTAGGCACGCGAAGCGGGGGGGAACGATACGAGCAGTACTTC,-,TRBD2,TRBV13,TRBJ2-7
CASSPRREDNGYTF,TGTGCCAGCTCACCACGCAGGGAGGACAATGGCTACACCTTC,-,-,TRBV18,TRBJ1-2
CSASLSGELFF,TGCAGTGCTAGTCTGTCCGGGGAGCTGTTTTTT,-,-,TRBV20-1,TRBJ2-2
CASSYSRVPQYF,TGTGCCAGCAGTTACTCGAGGGTCCCGCAGTATTTT,-,-,TRBV6-2/TRBV6-3,TRBJ2-3
CASRSSGGAEREQFF,TGTGCCAGCAGGTCTAGCGGGGGGGCTGAGCGTGAGCAGTTCTTC,-,TRBD2,TRBV5-6,TRBJ2-1
CASHDKEDYEQYF,TGTGCCAGCCACGACAAGGAGGACTACGAGCAGTACTTC,many,-,TRBV18,TRBJ2-7
CASRPGGQRNQPQHF,TGTGCCAGCAGACCGGGGGGGCAGCGCAATCAGCCCCAGCATTTT,-,-,TRBV6-5,TRBJ1-5
CASSRVGGPRDTEAFF,TGTGCCAGCTCACGGGTTGGAGGGCCAAGAGACACTGAAGCTTTCTTT,once,-,TRBV18,TRBJ1-1
CASSPIQGTGSEKLFF,TGTGCCAGCTCACCAATTCAAGGGACAGGGAGTGAAAAACTGTTTTTT,-,TRBD1,TRBV18,TRBJ1-4
CASSSPRTGGLYEQYF,TGTGCCAGCAGCTCACCTAGGACAGGGGGCCTGTACGAGCAGTACTTC,-,TRBD1,TRBV7-9,TRBJ2-7
CASSKAGTGGNTIYF,TGTGCCAGTAGCAAGGCCGGGACAGGGGGAAACACCATATATTTT,-,TRBD1,TRBV19,TRBJ1-3
CASSHRRGSNQPQHF,TGCGCCAGCAGCCATAGAAGGGGTAGCAATCAGCCCCAGCATTTT,-,-,TRBV4-3,TRBJ1-5
CASTNRGAFGNTIYF,TGTGCCAGCACCAACCGGGGGGCATTTGGAAACACCATATATTTT,few,-,TRBV6-5,TRBJ1-3